This TCR beta chain is from a study of T cell responses to AZD1222 COVID-19 vaccine. Comment on this clone: The antigen remains unidentified.

This CDR3 contains 12 residues. The V gene lost 4 bases and the J gene lost 5 bases, with 6 bases spanning the gap. The germline CDR1 and CDR2 sequences are MNHEY and SMNVEV (reference sequence). Here immunoSEQ multiplex PCR was the method, and the copy in TCRdb shows in-frame clones only, minus some. The data contain roughly 120,000 clones, less than 90% of them seen just once; the ten biggest clones take up approximately 9.2%. The study's findings and limits: Spike was spanned by vaccine-associated CD4 TCRs, with dominance at 160-218 and 743-854. None of the repertoires were sampled until the peak T cell response had passed.

The chain employs TRBV27 and TRBJ2-1, with D uncertain. This specimen consisted of peripheral blood, obtained on day 0 of AZD1222 vaccination. The receptor was isolated from an adult in good health. In DNA, the CDR3 is TGTGCCAGCAGTTCCGTAGACAATGAGCAGTTCTTC. The encoded protein is CASSSVDNEQFF.